The clone carrying this TCR beta chain was detected only a few times. Its target is unknown. The investigators amplified TCR beta CDR3 regions from RNA transcripts. Carried out on the TCR CDR3, a first-round RT-PCR used the HTBI primer set. TCRdb recomputed calls from the multiplex PCR reads with MiXCR, one row per CDR3 protein. The data show hundreds of thousands of distinct CDR3 sequences, around 17% seen once. The CDR3 has 15 amino acids. Trimming at V came to 2 bases and at J to 3 bases, leaving 6 bases not matched to a gene. CDR1 is ENHRY and CDR2 is SYGVKD in the germline V gene. This specimen belongs to a study of T cells in Graves' hyperthyroidism and ophthalmopathy. Study conclusions and caveats: The majority of expanded thyroid clonotypes above 0.001 also appeared in blood.

When ophthalmopathy did not progress within 18 months, Graves' hyperthyroidism was considered stable. Diagnoses were established using clinical symptoms, serum thyroxine and TRAb, thyroid ultrasound and orbital computed tomography. Using around 10 ml of fresh peripheral blood, PBMCs were prepared. The clonotype was recovered from a woman aged 18-29 years with Graves' hyperthyroidism. The chain links TRBV10-3 to TRBJ1-1; 7 bases map to TRBD1. Source material: blood. Here the CDR3 reads CAISENQGGDTEAFF. CDR3 sequence (DNA): TGTGCCATCAGTGAGAATCAAGGGGGCGACACTGAAGCTTTCTTT.